What follows are 11 T cell receptor beta chains derived from one specimen sequenced in a study of cytomegalovirus exposure and HLA in healthy donors. The method was immunoSEQ multiplex PCR; TCRdb's version includes in-frame clones alone and lacks a portion of them. The sample has 300,000 to 400,000 clones; around 86% are singletons. Sequenced input: PBMCs. Every receptor here comes from a young woman in good health and CMV-seronegative.

This sequence joins TRBV19 and TRBJ2-3; 8 bases are a match to TRBD2. V gave up 3 bases and J gave up 6 bases; unmatched junction bases: 2. Germline CDR1 is LNHDA and CDR2 is SQIVND (reference sequence). This CDR3 contains 13 residues. For the CDR3, the DNA is TGTGCCAGTAGTATGGTAGCGGGGGATACGCAGTATTTT. Translated, it gives CASSMVAGDTQYF.

The chain uses TRBV2 and TRBJ1-2; D perhaps matches TRBD1 (5 bases). CDR1 and CDR2 (germline): SNHLY, FYNNEI. The CDR3 loop spans 14 amino acids. V lost 4 bases and J lost 7, with 16 bases in between. This CDR3 reads CASSADSPTLGYTF. The CDR3, as DNA: TGTGCCAGCAGTGCCGACAGCCCAACGCTTGGCTACACCTTC.

The chain carries TRBV27 and TRBJ1-1, with TRBD1 matching over 8 bases. CDR3 size: 19 residues. V lost 5 bases and J lost 2; bases outside the gene matches: 19. The germline V gene encodes CDR1 MNHEY and CDR2 SMNVEV (reference sequence). Here the CDR3 DNA reads TGTGCCAGCAGTCCGACAGGGGCCCGGACGTTTCAATTAAACACTGAAGCTTTCTTT. It encodes CASSPTGARTFQLNTEAFF.

The J gene is TRBJ1-1, the V gene TRBV5-1; the match to TRBD1 covers 9 bases. J was trimmed by 1 base and V by 5 bases; bases with no gene match: 6. Germline V gene lookup returns CDR1 SGHRS and CDR2 YFSETQ. The CDR3 is 15 amino acids. CDR3 bases: TGCGCCAGCAGAAAACAGGGGGCGGAGAACACTGAAGCTTTCTTT. As protein: CASRKQGAENTEAFF.

The rearrangement uses TRBV10-1 and TRBJ1-5; 11 nucleotides agree with TRBD1. CDR1 and CDR2 (germline): WNHNN, SYGVQD (reference sequence). The CDR3 has 15 amino acids. Trimming at V came to 6 bases and at J to 6 bases, leaving 7 bases not matched to a gene. The CDR3 DNA reads TGCGCCAGCAGCCGCGGACAGGGGGCCGGTCAGCCCCAGCATTTT. It specifies CASSRGQGAGQPQHF.

This clone was detected a few times. The chain has TRBV7-9 and TRBJ1-1, with TRBD1 matching over 7 bases. Losses at the gene ends were 5 bases for V and 5 bases for J; bases not matched to a gene: 8. CDR1 is SEHNR and CDR2 is FQNEAQ in the germline V gene (reference sequence). This CDR3 has 14 residues. The CDR3 DNA follows: TGTGCCAGCAGCCCCCGGGACAGTGGAACTGAAGCTTTCTTT. Protein product: CASSPRDSGTEAFF.

The chain recombines TRBV27 with TRBJ2-1, with D perhaps matching TRBD1 (6 bases). This CDR3 is 16 amino acids long. Trimming stripped 2 bases from V and 3 bases from J, with 14 bases between. Germline CDR1 reads MNHEY; CDR2 reads SMNVEV (reference sequence). The CDR3 DNA reads as TGTGCCAGCAGTTTAAATTCTAGGGGGTTCTACAATGAGCAGTTCTTC. It yields the protein CASSLNSRGFYNEQFF.

The gene calls are TRBV2 and TRBJ2-3, with D hard to call. V was pared by 2 bases and J by 2 bases, with 17 bases between. The CDR3 contains 17 residues. Germline V CDR1 and CDR2: SNHLY, FYNNEI. The CDR3 loop is CASSEYVGTQYTDTQYF. CDR3 DNA sequence: TGTGCCAGCAGTGAATATGTTGGCACACAATACACAGATACGCAGTATTTT.

The V and J genes are TRBV2 and TRBJ2-1; the match to TRBD1 covers 7 bases. This CDR3 is 14 amino acids long. Unmatched junction bases numbered 9, after V lost 8 bases and J lost 5 bases. Germline loops: CDR1 SNHLY, CDR2 FYNNEI. The CDR3 reads CASRGQETNNEQFF. The CDR3 DNA follows: TGTGCCAGCCGAGGACAGGAGACTAACAATGAGCAGTTCTTC.

This rearrangement joins TRBV30 to TRBJ1-5; the D gene is possibly TRBD1 (5 bases). Deletions cut 3 bases from V and 3 bases from J, with 9 bases between. CDR3 length: 13 residues. Germline V gene sequence: CDR1 GTSNPN, CDR2 SVGIG (reference sequence). The CDR3 DNA follows: TGTGCCTGGAGCTCAGGGAACAATCAGCCCCAGCATTTT. It yields the protein CAWSSGNNQPQHF. Together with reference TRBV30 and TRBJ1-5, the CDR3 gives the full variable domain: SQTIHQWPATLVQPVGSPLSLECTVEGTSNPNLYWYRQAAGRGLQLLFYSVGIGQISSEVPQNLSASRPQDRQFILSSKKLLLSDSGFYLCAWSSGNNQPQHFGDGTRLSIL.

V and J are TRBV11-2 and TRBJ1-5; possible D gene TRBD1, 5 bases. The CDR3 consists of 14 residues. V lost 0 bases, J lost 7 bases, and 10 bases lay in between. Looked up from germline, CDR1 is SGHAT and CDR2 is FQNNGV. The CDR3 loop reads CASSLDRVGQPQHF. In DNA form, the CDR3 reads TGTGCCAGCAGCTTAGACAGGGTAGGGCAGCCCCAGCATTTT.